This is a list of T cell receptor beta chains from one sample in a study of regulatory T cells in long-lasting Graves disease. Each CDR3 protein is one row after TCRdb ran MiXCR on the multiplex PCR reads. The sample has approximately 690,000 distinct CDR3 sequences, 30% seen once. The source was peripheral blood mononuclear cells (PBMCs), collected when the disease was refractory, from a patient treated with antithyroid drugs. The receptors were sampled from a female donor with Graves disease. CDR3s include the opening cysteine and the closing phenylalanine or tryptophan. Fields, in order: CDR3 protein, CDR3 DNA, J gene, clone size, D gene, V gene. A D gene is named only where the DNA matches it firmly. Size tells how often a clone was seen (once, few, many) or the class of an expanded clone, and some rows leave it out.

CASSGGELFF | TGTGCCAGCAGTGGGGGGGAACTGTTTTTT | TRBJ1-4 | - | - | TRBV2
CASDDDRGPLSGDYTF | TGTGCCAGCGATGACGACAGGGGGCCACTATCAGGTGACTACACCTTC | TRBJ1-2 | many | TRBD1 | TRBV28
CASSTGPMSVTGELFF | TGTGCCAGCAGCACGGGACCTATGTCAGTCACCGGGGAGCTGTTTTTT | TRBJ2-2 | - | - | TRBV7-9
CASSDPRGTGPPYEQYF | TGTGCCAGCAGCGACCCCCGAGGGACAGGGCCCCCCTACGAGCAGTACTTC | TRBJ2-7 | - | TRBD1 | TRBV28
CASSLDQVIETQYF | TGTGCCAGCAGCTTAGACCAGGTCATTGAGACCCAGTACTTC | TRBJ2-5 | - | - | TRBV7-2
CATSGLTGTPSNQPQHF | TGTGCCACCAGTGGCCTTACGGGGACGCCTAGCAATCAGCCCCAGCATTTT | TRBJ1-5 | many | - | TRBV24-1
CAWRETSGVSYEQYF | TGTGCCTGGCGAGAGACTAGCGGGGTTTCCTACGAGCAGTACTTC | TRBJ2-7 | few | TRBD2 | TRBV30
CASSLEGGGQNYGYTF | TGTGCCAGCAGCTTAGAAGGGGGCGGACAGAACTATGGCTACACCTTC | TRBJ1-2 | - | TRBD1 | TRBV11-2
CASSYSSLGGGRGYTF | TGTGCCAGCAGTTACTCGAGCCTTGGCGGGGGACGTGGCTACACCTTC | TRBJ1-2 | - | - | TRBV6-2/TRBV6-3
CASSQDPAGPKTQYF | TGTGCCAGCAGCCAAGATCCTGCGGGACCGAAGACCCAGTACTTC | TRBJ2-5 | few | - | TRBV3-1
CASSGGQDNQPQHF | TGTGCCAGCAGTGGGGGACAGGACAATCAGCCCCAGCATTTT | TRBJ1-5 | few | TRBD1 | TRBV12-3/TRBV12-4
CASSGGHWNTEAFF | TGTGCCAGCAGCGGGGGGCATTGGAACACTGAAGCTTTCTTT | TRBJ1-1 | - | - | TRBV3-1
CATSSLNQPQHF | TGTGCCACCTCGTCTCTTAATCAGCCCCAGCATTTT | TRBJ1-5 | - | - | TRBV24-1
CASSRGLAVGQETQYF | TGCGCCAGCAGTCGGGGACTAGCGGTGGGGCAAGAGACCCAGTACTTC | TRBJ2-5 | - | TRBD2 | TRBV10-2
CASSRDRSPGLYGYTF | TGTGCCAGCAGCCGGGACAGGTCCCCGGGGCTCTATGGCTACACCTTC | TRBJ1-2 | few | TRBD1 | TRBV11-2
CASRETGSSGNTIYF | TGTGCCAGCAGGGAAACAGGTTCCTCTGGAAACACCATATATTTT | TRBJ1-3 | - | - | TRBV7-9
CASSFQPWQFSIGANVLTF | TGCGCCAGCAGCTTCCAGCCATGGCAGTTTTCGATTGGGGCCAACGTCCTGACTTTC | TRBJ2-6 | - | - | TRBV5-1
CASSERQQSYYGYTF | TGTGCCAGCAGCGAACGTCAACAGAGTTACTATGGCTACACCTTC | TRBJ1-2 | few | - | TRBV7-8
CASSDDTLGTEAFF | TGTGCCAGCAGCGACGACACCTTGGGCACTGAAGCTTTCTTT | TRBJ1-1 | - | - | TRBV9
CASSWTGNMNTEAFF | TGTGCCAGTAGCTGGACGGGGAACATGAACACTGAAGCTTTCTTT | TRBJ1-1 | - | - | TRBV19
CATALGRLNTEAFF | TGTGCCACCGCACTTGGGCGGCTGAACACTGAAGCTTTCTTT | TRBJ1-1 | - | - | TRBV19
CASSAPGFGDRDDAFF | TGTGCCAGCAGTGCCCCAGGCTTTGGGGATCGGGATGACGCTTTCTTT | TRBJ1-1 | - | - | TRBV6-1
CASSYSGGQYSNQPQHF | TGTGCCAGCAGTTACTCGGGCGGTCAGTATAGCAATCAGCCCCAGCATTTT | TRBJ1-5 | few | - | TRBV6-2/TRBV6-3
CSVTGPSIYEQYF | TGCAGTGTAACCGGGCCATCGATTTACGAGCAGTACTTC | TRBJ2-7 | - | - | TRBV20-1
CATSRDRGGGETQYF | TGTGCCACCAGCAGAGATAGAGGCGGCGGGGAGACCCAGTACTTC | TRBJ2-5 | few | - | TRBV15
CSADPGGGDQPQHF | TGCAGTGCTGATCCAGGGGGCGGGGATCAGCCCCAGCATTTT | TRBJ1-5 | many | TRBD1 | TRBV20-1
CASSNNWAGDGYTF | TGTGCCAGCAGCAATAATTGGGCGGGCGATGGCTACACCTTC | TRBJ1-2 | few | - | TRBV28
CASSYTILANYGYTF | TGTGCCAGCAGTTACACGATACTAGCTAACTATGGCTACACCTTC | TRBJ1-2 | many | - | TRBV6-5
CASSLVGGVEKLFF | TGTGCCAGCAGCTTAGTGGGGGGTGTGGAAAAACTGTTTTTT | TRBJ1-4 | few | - | TRBV11-2
CASSEQGGYEKLFF | TGTGCCAGCAGTGAACAGGGCGGCTATGAAAAACTGTTTTTT | TRBJ1-4 | - | - | TRBV28
CATSDPTAVTDTQYF | TGTGCCACCAGTGACCCGACAGCCGTCACAGATACGCAGTATTTT | TRBJ2-3 | few | - | TRBV24-1
CASSVLGVTYEQYF | TGTGCCAGCAGCGTCCTCGGGGTGACCTACGAGCAGTACTTC | TRBJ2-7 | few | - | TRBV11-2
CAWSGGGSPETQYF | TGTGCCTGGAGTGGCGGGGGATCGCCGGAGACCCAGTACTTC | TRBJ2-5 | many | TRBD2 | TRBV30
CASSPQGFMGYTF | TGTGCCAGCAGCCCCCAGGGGTTTATGGGCTACACCTTC | TRBJ1-2 | few | - | TRBV11-2
CASSLGGQNYGYTF | TGTGCCAGCAGCTTAGGGGGACAGAACTATGGCTACACCTTC | TRBJ1-2 | many | TRBD1 | TRBV5-6
CASSRDGGTDTQYF | TGTGCCAGCAGCAGGGATGGGGGCACAGATACGCAGTATTTT | TRBJ2-3 | - | - | TRBV11-3
CASGPGPGGHNSPLHF | TGTGCTAGTGGCCCAGGGCCCGGGGGCCATAATTCACCCCTCCACTTT | TRBJ1-6 | - | - | TRBV12-5
CASRQGTHSYEQYF | TGTGCCAGCAGACAGGGGACCCACTCCTACGAGCAGTACTTC | TRBJ2-7 | many | TRBD1 | TRBV6-1
CAWSVRDRGQYEQYF | TGTGCCTGGAGTGTTCGGGACAGGGGGCAGTACGAGCAGTACTTC | TRBJ2-7 | many | TRBD1 | TRBV30
CAIRATGDNSPLHF | TGTGCCATCAGAGCGACAGGGGACAATTCACCCCTCCACTTT | TRBJ1-6 | - | TRBD1 | TRBV10-3
CASSLFGLAGGSYEQYF | TGTGCCAGCAGTTTATTTGGACTAGCGGGAGGGTCCTACGAGCAGTACTTC | TRBJ2-7 | few | TRBD2 | TRBV12-3/TRBV12-4
CASTPGGNTGELFF | TGTGCCAGCACTCCAGGGGGTAACACCGGGGAGCTGTTTTTT | TRBJ2-2 | few | TRBD1 | TRBV12-3/TRBV12-4
CASSFRDVIGGGYGYTF | TGTGCCAGCAGTTTCCGGGATGTAATAGGGGGTGGCTATGGCTACACCTTC | TRBJ1-2 | - | - | TRBV12-3/TRBV12-4
CASSPEAGGPFEQYF | TGTGCCAGCTCGCCAGAAGCGGGAGGGCCTTTCGAGCAGTACTTC | TRBJ2-7 | - | TRBD2 | TRBV18
CASGRMPGRETQYF | TGTGCCAGCGGAAGAATGCCAGGCCGGGAGACCCAGTACTTC | TRBJ2-5 | - | - | TRBV6-1
CASSVGFGGGEGTEAFF | TGTGCCAGCAGCGTAGGCTTTGGGGGGGGAGAGGGCACTGAAGCTTTCTTT | TRBJ1-1 | few | - | TRBV9
CASSGLGGERGAFF | TGTGCCAGCAGTGGCCTGGGGGGCGAGCGGGGAGCTTTCTTT | TRBJ1-1 | - | - | TRBV6-1
CASSSQGALSGEKLFF | TGTGCCAGCAGCTCACAGGGGGCATTATCGGGTGAAAAACTGTTTTTT | TRBJ1-4 | - | TRBD1 | TRBV7-9
CASSLTGTVYEQYF | TGTGCCAGCAGCTTAACCGGGACCGTCTACGAGCAGTACTTC | TRBJ2-7 | - | - | TRBV7-2
CASGLTSGSSYGYTF | TGTGCTAGTGGTTTGACCTCAGGGTCATCCTATGGCTACACCTTC | TRBJ1-2 | many | - | TRBV12-5
CASSLGGFSSTDTQYF | TGCGCCAGCAGCTTGGGTGGTTTTTCTAGCACAGATACGCAGTATTTT | TRBJ2-3 | - | - | TRBV5-1
CASQWGQGNEKLFF | TGTGCCAGCCAGTGGGGACAGGGTAATGAAAAACTGTTTTTT | TRBJ1-4 | - | TRBD1 | TRBV5-5